This T cell receptor (beta chain) was captured by sequencing in a study of identical twins. Per the germline V gene, CDR1 is KGHDR and CDR2 is SFDVKD. With V trimmed by 3 bases and J by 6 bases, 4 bases remained unmatched. The CDR3 contains 15 residues. This clonotype was counted many times. Its antigen is not known. Study-level findings and limits: Out-of-frame sharing of TCR alpha in monozygotic twins was underestimated by models. Insertion counts were lower in abundant cord blood beta clonotypes, a trend that memory repertoires did not show. For out-of-frame alpha sequences shared by twins, low generation probability was in excess.

Each cDNA held unique molecular identifiers, and template switching gave it a universal primer site. TCRdb re-derived calls from the 5' RACE reads in MiXCR, one entry per CDR3 protein. Of approximately 94,000 distinct CDR3 sequences in the sample, about 6% were seen once. The chain links TRBV24-1 to TRBJ2-1; 10 nucleotides line up with TRBD2. The origin of this receptor is a woman in her forties or fifties in good health. The source material was memory T cells sorted from blood. The CDR3 region has the DNA TGTGCCACCAGTGATAGCGGGAGGGCCAGCAATGAGCAGTTCTTC. Protein: CATSDSGRASNEQFF.